This TCR beta chain originates from a study of shared clonotypes between healthy human individuals. Broader study findings: A small donor pool kept down the genetic and exposure-history diversity that was represented.

Trimming took 5 bases from V and 8 from J, leaving 13 bases between them. Germline V gene data show CDR1 as KGHSH and CDR2 as LQKENI. CDR3 length: 13 amino acids. For every subset, genomic DNA was evenly distributed across several immunoSEQ plates. Clones were read by immunoSEQ multiplex PCR, and TCRdb kept only the in-frame ones, dropping some. The sample shows around 1,900,000 clones, around 93% of them seen only once. To note about this clone: Its antigen is unidentified.

Naivety among CD8 cells was defined by CD45RO negativity and positive CCR7 selection, thereby excluding terminally differentiated effector memory CD45RA+ cells. V usage is TRBV18 and J usage is TRBJ2-1; D unresolved. This TCR was sampled from a man between 18 and 35 years old in good health. Some clones in this sample may be carry-over from other donors' samples. Sequenced input: naive CD8+ T cells from PBMCs. This chain's CDR3 is CASSWVGLDEQFF. DNA for the CDR3: TGTGCCAGCTCATGGGTCGGGTTAGATGAGCAGTTCTTC.